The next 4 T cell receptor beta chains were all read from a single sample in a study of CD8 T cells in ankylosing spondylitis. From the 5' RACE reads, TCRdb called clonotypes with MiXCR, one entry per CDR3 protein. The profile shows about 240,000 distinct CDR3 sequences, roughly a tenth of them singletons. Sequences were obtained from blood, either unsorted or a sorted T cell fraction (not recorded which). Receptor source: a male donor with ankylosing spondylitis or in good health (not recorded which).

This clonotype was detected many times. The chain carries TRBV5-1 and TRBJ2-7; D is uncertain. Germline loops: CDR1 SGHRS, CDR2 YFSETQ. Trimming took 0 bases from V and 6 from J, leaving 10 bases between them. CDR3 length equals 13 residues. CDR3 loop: CASSLDNFREQYF. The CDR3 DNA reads TGCGCCAGCAGCTTGGACAATTTTCGCGAGCAGTACTTC.

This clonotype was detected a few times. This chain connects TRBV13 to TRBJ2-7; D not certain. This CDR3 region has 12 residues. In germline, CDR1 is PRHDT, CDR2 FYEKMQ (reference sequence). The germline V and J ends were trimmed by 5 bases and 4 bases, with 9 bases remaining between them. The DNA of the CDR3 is TGTGCCAGCAGCGAGGACGGTTACGAGCAGTACTTC. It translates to CASSEDGYEQYF.

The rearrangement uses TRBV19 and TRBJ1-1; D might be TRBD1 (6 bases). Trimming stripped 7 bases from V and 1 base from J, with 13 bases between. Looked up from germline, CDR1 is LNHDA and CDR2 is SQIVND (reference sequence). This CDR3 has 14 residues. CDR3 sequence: CASTLTGSNTEAFF. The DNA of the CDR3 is TGTGCCAGTACCTTAACAGGGTCGAACACTGAAGCTTTCTTT.

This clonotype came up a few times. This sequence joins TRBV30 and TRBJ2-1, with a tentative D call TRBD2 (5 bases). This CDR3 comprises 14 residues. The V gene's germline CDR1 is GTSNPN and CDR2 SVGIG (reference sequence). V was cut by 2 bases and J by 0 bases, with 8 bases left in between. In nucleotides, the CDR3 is TGTGCCTGGAGTAGGGAGAGCTCCTACAATGAGCAGTTCTTC. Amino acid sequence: CAWSRESSYNEQFF.